A selection of T cell receptor beta chains follows, all from one sample in a study of beta chain features in type 1 diabetes. Here immunoSEQ multiplex PCR was the method, and the copy in TCRdb shows in-frame clones only, minus some. The repertoire holds 300,000 or so clones, with around an eighth as singletons. Input material: naive CD4+ T cells from blood. The receptors come from a man between 25 and 39 years old with type 1 diabetes. The CDR3 runs from the conserved cysteine through the conserved F or W. A D gene is named only where the DNA matches it firmly. Clone size appears in some rows only: once, few, many, or a class for an expanded clone.

d_call j_call clone_size v_call cdr3_aa cdr3_nt
. TRBJ2-5 few TRBV9 CASSVSMRDGETQYF TGTGCCAGCAGCGTTTCTATGCGCGACGGGGAGACCCAGTACTTC
TRBD1 TRBJ2-5 . TRBV29-1 CSVDPTGTPMGETQYF TGCAGCGTTGACCCGACAGGGACACCGATGGGGGAGACCCAGTACTTC
TRBD1 TRBJ1-2 . TRBV5-6 CASSPGQGDGYTF TGTGCCAGCAGTCCCGGGCAGGGGGATGGCTACACCTTC
. TRBJ2-1 few TRBV4-2 CASSRRSPIDNEQFF TGTGCCAGCAGCAGGCGGAGCCCAATCGACAATGAGCAGTTCTTC
TRBD1 TRBJ1-2 few TRBV16 CASSRDRDRVYGYTF TGTGCCAGCAGCCGTGACCGGGACAGGGTCTATGGCTACACCTTC
TRBD2 TRBJ2-3 few TRBV9 CASSPIAGADTQYF TGTGCCAGCAGCCCTATAGCGGGAGCAGATACGCAGTATTTT
TRBD2 TRBJ2-1 . TRBV25-1 CASTALGAGGTGEQFF TGTGCCAGCACCGCCCTAGGAGCGGGAGGGACTGGAGAGCAGTTCTTC
. TRBJ1-5 few TRBV27 CASSYTGLGQPQHF TGTGCCAGCAGTTATACAGGGCTGGGTCAGCCCCAGCATTTT
. TRBJ2-5 few TRBV6-1 CASSGQIEETQYF TGTGCCAGCAGTGGACAGATTGAAGAGACCCAGTACTTC
TRBD1 TRBJ2-7 . TRBV5-1 CASSLGGPRTGVRDEQYF TGCGCCAGCAGCTTGGGGGGTCCACGGACAGGGGTCAGGGACGAGCAGTACTTC
. TRBJ2-6 . TRBV7-9 CASSRTGANVLTF TGTGCCAGCAGCCGTACTGGGGCCAACGTCCTGACTTTC
. TRBJ2-1 . TRBV6-1 CASSGETVNSYNEQFF TGTGCCAGCAGTGGAGAAACAGTGAACTCCTACAATGAGCAGTTCTTC